Here is one T cell receptor beta chain with its context. Its antigen is undetermined. The sample is drawn from a study of post-analysis software for immune sequencing data. Across the study: The cohort encompassed relapsing-remitting, secondary progressive and progressive-relapsing multiple sclerosis disease courses. Study results and limitations: By F measure, samples from a shared preparation batch strongly co-clustered. Multiple sclerosis patients showed significantly lower normalized Chao1 diversity than controls did.

Incorporated into the TCR beta cDNA libraries were unique molecular identifiers, which served to reduce PCR and sequencing biases. Starting from approximately 0.95 to 9.8 million T cells, the study yielded 450,000 to 500,000 cDNA molecules. One entry per CDR3 protein results from TCRdb running MiXCR on the PCR reads. This sample has 180,000 or so distinct CDR3 sequences; roughly 28% occur once, and the top ten carry roughly 3.4%. The origin of this receptor is a girl aged 2 to 17 with multiple sclerosis. The material sequenced was blood.

The CDR3: CASSPRGGVNVGTQYF. The CDR3 DNA reads as TGTGCCAGCTCACCCCGTGGGGGAGTGAACGTTGGGACCCAGTACTTC. V is TRBV18 and J is TRBJ2-5, with D possibly called TRBD1 or TRBD2 (5 bases each). Germline V gene sequence: CDR1 KGHSH, CDR2 LQKENI. Trimming removed 3 bases at V and 7 bases at J, with 21 bases between. This CDR3 region has 16 residues.